The T cell receptor (beta chain) described here comes from a study of blood T cell repertoires in COVID-19. Study at large: Italy, Spain and the United States were the sources of the convalescent and acute COVID-19 samples.

As processed by the authors: From reference gene primer amplification, estimates of nucleated cell counts were derived. The assay was immunoSEQ multiplex PCR, and TCRdb's table has in-frame clones only and misses some. V, J and clone size are those of that table, while D and trimming were read from the DNA. This sample yields 250,000 to 350,000 clones, of which about four fifths are seen a single time; roughly 1.5% belongs to the top ten. The ends were cut back, 0 bases at V and 0 bases at J, with 10 bases in the middle. There are 15 residues in the CDR3. Germline CDR1 reads SGHRS; CDR2 reads YFSETQ. The Seattle site enrolled patients during active infection and followed them longitudinally. As concerns this clone: This sample also contains other DNA sequences that code for the same CDR3.

The specimen sequenced was peripheral blood. The sequence came from a human donor with COVID-19, enrolled during active disease. The donor label of this sample is uncertain. V is TRBV5-1 and J is TRBJ2-7, with D tentatively TRBD1 (5 bases). CDR3 DNA: TGCGCCAGCAGCTTGGCAGGGCAGAGCTCCTACGAGCAGTACTTC. This translates into CASSLAGQSSYEQYF. The whole variable domain, filled in from reference TRBV5-1 and TRBJ2-7, reads KAGVTQTPRYLIKTRGQQVTLSCSPISGHRSVSWYQQTPGQGLQFLFEYFSETQRNKGNFPGRFSGRQFSNSRSEMNVSTLELGDSALYLCASSLAGQSSYEQYFGPGTRLTVT.